These 4 T cell receptor beta chains originate from one sample sequenced in a study of cytomegalovirus exposure and HLA in healthy donors. Measured with immunoSEQ multiplex PCR; TCRdb has only the in-frame clones, and not every one. This table holds approximately 160,000 clones, 96% found once. The sequenced material came from PBMCs. These receptors originate from a woman aged 18 to 35 in good health and CMV-seronegative.

This clone came up once. This chain links TRBV14 with TRBJ2-7; no clear D. The CDR3 has 14 amino acids. V shed 4 bases and J shed 1 base, with 11 bases lying between them. Germline CDR1 SGHDN, CDR2 FVKESK. CDR3 coding DNA: TGTGCCAGCAGCCCCTCCCAACTTTCCTACGAGCAGTACTTC. It yields the protein CASSPSQLSYEQYF.

This chain links TRBV19 with TRBJ2-7; a weak D match, TRBD2 (6 bases). The CDR3 is 13 residues long. The ends were cut back, 6 bases at V and 2 bases at J, with 11 bases in the middle. The germline V gene has CDR1 LNHDA and CDR2 SQIVND (reference sequence). The CDR3 loop is CASSKTRAYEQYF. In nucleotides, the CDR3 is TGTGCCAGTAGCAAGACTAGAGCCTACGAGCAGTACTTC.

The chain recombines TRBV4-2 with TRBJ1-2; TRBD1 agrees at 7 bases. The CDR3 consists of 16 residues. V lost 0 bases, J lost 0 bases, and 4 bases stayed unmatched. The germline V gene encodes CDR1 LGHNA and CDR2 YNFKEQ. In nucleotides, the CDR3 is TGTGCCAGCAGCCAAGATCCCAGGGGGACTAACTATGGCTACACCTTC. This codes for CASSQDPRGTNYGYTF.

The chain recombines TRBV29-1 with TRBJ2-5; 8 nucleotides match TRBD1. The CDR3 runs 14 residues. Germline V CDR1 and CDR2: SQVTM, ANQGSEA. Trimming at V came to 6 bases and at J to 4 bases, leaving 10 bases not matched to a gene. CDR3 protein: CSVARGPRVETQYF. CDR3 coding DNA: TGCAGCGTCGCCAGGGGGCCGAGGGTAGAGACCCAGTACTTC. Full variable domain (missing parts from reference TRBV29-1 and TRBJ2-5): SAVISQKPSRDICQRGTSLTIQCQVDSQVTMMFWYRQQPGQSLTLIATANQGSEATYESGFVIDKFPISRPNLTFSTLTVSNMSPEDSSIYLCSVARGPRVETQYFGPGTRLLVL.